This is a list of T cell receptor beta chains from one sample in a study of CD8 T cells in ankylosing spondylitis. TCRdb re-analysed the 5' RACE reads in MiXCR, keeping a single row per CDR3 protein. The table has 700,000 to 850,000 distinct CDR3 sequences, roughly 12% seen once. The sequencing sample was made of blood, either unsorted or a sorted T cell fraction (not recorded which). Receptors originate from a male donor with ankylosing spondylitis. CDR3s leave out the opening cysteine and the closing phenylalanine or tryptophan. The order of the fields is V gene, J gene, clone size, CDR3 protein. Only part of the rows carry a size: once, few, many, or a class if the clone is expanded.

>TRBV20-1|TRBJ1-1|few
SAYDRGFAEAF
>TRBV18|TRBJ2-3|few
ASSSRLAESTDTQY
>TRBV29-1|TRBJ1-2|NA
SVDGTVYGYT
>TRBV6-2/TRBV6-3|TRBJ2-2|few
ASTHRLAGGANTGELF
>TRBV20-1|TRBJ1-4|NA
SAGVFGEKLF
>TRBV11-1|TRBJ2-5|NA
ASSSTGTSGGARETQY
>TRBV18|TRBJ1-5|few
ASSPRQASFNQPQH
>TRBV29-1|TRBJ1-2|many
SVLLLYGYT
>TRBV16|TRBJ1-6|few
ASSHRPRGRNSPLH
>TRBV20-1|TRBJ1-5|NA
SARDPQFRQPQH
>TRBV18|TRBJ1-1|NA
ASSTGPSALNTEAF
>TRBV3-1|TRBJ1-2|many
ASSPRDRVNYGYT
>TRBV5-5|TRBJ2-7|NA
ASSLLWDTTYEQY
>TRBV3-1|TRBJ2-7|NA
ASSLTWWAAEQY
>TRBV11-2|TRBJ2-7|few
ASSSTSGSSEQY
>TRBV9|TRBJ1-6|many
ASSPRGRPSSPLH
>TRBV12-3/TRBV12-4|TRBJ1-2|many
ASTPRYGYT
>TRBV9|TRBJ2-1|few
ASSVDFGYNEQF
>TRBV4-2|TRBJ2-1|NA
ASSRRVEGNEQF
>TRBV6-4|TRBJ2-3|few
ASSDTGSSTDTQY
>TRBV29-1|TRBJ1-1|many
SVEGGNTEAF
>TRBV20-1|TRBJ1-1|NA
SAKGGNTEAF
>TRBV2|TRBJ2-2|few
ASSEQGARTGELF
>TRBV7-2|TRBJ2-1|few
ASSPDWAEQF
>TRBV7-2|TRBJ1-1|NA
ASSRDLMNTEAF
>TRBV5-1|TRBJ1-2|few
ASSLGQAFRVYGYT
>TRBV10-1|TRBJ2-1|few
ASSESGRNEQF
>TRBV7-2|TRBJ2-7|NA
ASSPQAGVSVYEQY
>TRBV7-2|TRBJ1-1|NA
ASSYGAVAF
>TRBV7-2|TRBJ2-7|many
ASSLVGLAGEGEQY
>TRBV25-1|TRBJ1-1|few
ASKASGGNTEAF
>TRBV29-1|TRBJ1-1|few
SVETGGRGTEAF
>TRBV7-2|TRBJ1-1|NA
ASSSGILNTEAF
>TRBV30|TRBJ2-5|NA
AWGKGLSQETQY
>TRBV18|TRBJ1-5|few
ASSVRPGQGNQPQH
>TRBV5-1|TRBJ1-4|many
ASSLGVDRNEKLF
>TRBV6-2/TRBV6-3|TRBJ2-7|few
ASSSQGRGSYEQY
>TRBV20-1|TRBJ2-5|NA
SARAVTLETQY
>TRBV5-1|TRBJ2-1|few
ASSLVAGALNEQF
>TRBV4-2|TRBJ1-4|NA
ASSQQSPAGEKLF
>TRBV5-1|TRBJ2-2|many
ASSFNTGELF
>TRBV5-1|TRBJ1-3|few
ASSLDFLSGNTIY
>TRBV28|TRBJ1-2|few
ASSSDLKTIGYT
>TRBV11-2|TRBJ1-1|NA
ASSLSFSFYQGDTEAF
>TRBV15|TRBJ2-5|NA
AIGTTKETQY
>TRBV20-1|TRBJ2-1|few
SAPKLAGSTSYNEQF
>TRBV2|TRBJ2-3|many
ASRGDTQY
>TRBV4-1|TRBJ2-1|few
ASRGRGEQF
>TRBV20-1|TRBJ1-1|many
SAKESLNTEAF
>TRBV20-1|TRBJ1-1|many
SATGGSNTEAF